Below, 15 T cell receptor beta chains from the same sample are listed, as sequenced in a study of T-cell reconstitution after alpha-beta-depleted transplantation in children. A TCRbeta library incorporating unique molecular identifiers was prepared. TCRdb independently ran MiXCR on the PCR reads; one entry per CDR3 protein. The sample records hundreds of thousands of distinct CDR3 sequences, 10% to 15% being singletons. Sequenced here: PBMCs, mostly from graft donor cells, sampled 360 days after TCRalphabeta/CD19-depleted stem cell transplant. The receptors were gathered from a male patient between 10 and 17 years old who had a stem cell transplant for acute myeloid leukemia, so the T cells may come from the graft donor.

J is TRBJ2-4 and V is TRBV20-1, with 11 nucleotides matching TRBD1. In germline, CDR1 is DFQATT, CDR2 SNEGSKA (reference sequence). V trimming: 1 base; J trimming: 8 bases; junction bases outside the gene matches: 10. The CDR3 is 16 residues long. Here the CDR3 reads CSARGVRGTGGDIQYF. The CDR3 DNA reads TGCAGTGCTAGAGGGGTTCGAGGGACAGGGGGAGACATTCAGTACTTC.

This clonotype was seen a few times. The rearrangement links TRBV9 to TRBJ2-7; D remains ambiguous. CDR1 SGDLS and CDR2 YYNGEE come from the germline V gene. The CDR3 totals 14 residues. Trimming cost V 0 bases and J 0 bases, with 7 bases left between them. The DNA of the CDR3 is TGTGCCAGCAGCGTAGGTGGGGACTCCTACGAGCAGTACTTC. Amino acid sequence: CASSVGGDSYEQYF.

J is TRBJ2-3 and V is TRBV19; no clear D. V shed 3 bases and J shed 2 bases, with 12 bases lying between them. This CDR3 region has 15 residues. The germline V gene encodes CDR1 LNHDA and CDR2 SQIVND (reference sequence). CDR3 residues: CASSIASTPTDTQYF. CDR3 nucleotide sequence: TGTGCCAGTAGTATCGCTTCAACCCCCACAGATACGCAGTATTTT.

Only a few counts were recorded for this clonotype. V usage is TRBV9 and J usage is TRBJ2-7, with D possibly being TRBD2 (6 bases). The V end lost 7 bases, the J end lost 5 bases, and 13 bases lay between the germline ends. Germline loops: CDR1 SGDLS, CDR2 YYNGEE. The CDR3 has 12 amino acids. The CDR3 is CASDSEGNEQYF. The CDR3 DNA reads TGTGCCAGCGACTCGGAGGGAAACGAGCAGTACTTC.

The chain uses TRBV12-3 or TRBV12-4 and TRBJ2-7, with TRBD2 as a possible D gene (6 bases). The CDR3 contains 15 residues. V was clipped by 4 bases and J by 3 bases, with 16 bases between them. In nucleotides, the CDR3 is TGTGCCAGCAGTTCGTGGGGACTTCCTTTCTACGAGCAGTACTTC. It specifies CASSSWGLPFYEQYF.

The rearrangement uses TRBV7-9 and TRBJ2-7; tentative D call: TRBD2 (5 bases). Per the germline V gene, CDR1 is SEHNR and CDR2 is FQNEAQ (reference sequence). Trimming stripped 3 bases from V and 6 bases from J, with 18 bases between. The CDR3 is 15 residues long. The CDR3 is CASSLQTPGIGEQYF. CDR3 bases: TGTGCCAGCAGCTTGCAGACCCCGGGGATTGGCGAGCAGTACTTC. The full variable domain, rest sourced from reference TRBV7-9 and TRBJ2-7, is DTGVSQNPRHKITKRGQNVTFRCDPISEHNRLYWYRQTLGQGPEFLTYFQNEAQLEKSRLLSDRFSAERPKGSFSTLEIQRTEQGDSAMYLCASSLQTPGIGEQYFGPGTRLTVT.

The chain couples TRBV12-3 or TRBV12-4 to TRBJ1-5; TRBD1 matches 7 bases. V trimming: 6 bases; J trimming: 0 bases; junction bases outside the gene matches: 5. The CDR3 has 15 amino acids. CDR3 sequence reads: CASRSGGFSNQPQHF. The CDR3 DNA sequence: TGTGCCAGCAGGTCAGGGGGATTTAGCAATCAGCCCCAGCATTTT.

This clonotype has at least ten counts. The chain is built from TRBV19 and TRBJ2-1, with 7 bases lining up with TRBD2. The CDR3 spans 14 residues. CDR1 and CDR2 (germline): LNHDA, SQIVND (reference sequence). V shed 5 bases, J shed 8 bases, and the junction held 9 bases outside the gene matches. The CDR3 DNA follows: TGTGCCAGTAGTCCCCGGACTAGTTGGTATGAGCAGTTCTTC. Encoded protein: CASSPRTSWYEQFF.

In its sample, this clonotype was seen many times. This chain links TRBV4-3 with TRBJ2-1, with 11 bases that match TRBD2. J gave up 3 bases and V 2 bases, and 6 bases lay outside the gene matches. Looked up from germline, CDR1 is LGHNA and CDR2 is YSLEER. The CDR3 covers 17 residues. CDR3 in amino acids: CASSQTSGSWFYNEQFF. CDR3 nucleotides: TGCGCCAGCAGCCAAACTAGCGGGAGCTGGTTCTACAATGAGCAGTTCTTC.

This rearrangement joins TRBV11-1 to TRBJ2-7, with D unclear. Germline V gene sequence: CDR1 SGHAT, CDR2 FQDESV (reference sequence). The CDR3 sequence is 19 residues long. The V end was cut by 5 bases, the J end by 2 bases, with 28 bases between. The CDR3 DNA is TGTGCCAGCAGCCCTCGTGGGAACTTCATCCGTAGAGAGACCTACGAGCAGTACTTC. Its protein is CASSPRGNFIRRETYEQYF.

V and J are TRBV29-1 and TRBJ2-6; TRBD1 aligns across 8 bases. Trimming took 6 bases from V and 4 from J; bases not matched to a gene: 11. Germline V gives CDR1 SQVTM, CDR2 ANQGSEA. The CDR3 consists of 16 residues. DNA of the CDR3: TGCAGCGTGCCGGGACAGGATCTTCCCGGGGCCAACGTCCTGACTTTC. It codes for CSVPGQDLPGANVLTF.

In this sample, this clonotype turned up many times. The genes are TRBV28 and TRBJ2-1, with D perhaps assigned TRBD1 or TRBD2 (5 bases each). CDR3 length equals 16 residues. Per the germline V gene, CDR1 is MDHEN and CDR2 is SYDVKM. Trimming removed 6 bases from V and 4 bases from J, with 19 bases in between. The CDR3 DNA is TGTGCCAGCAGCTCCCCAACTAGAGGGGTTTACAATGAGCAGTTCTTC. Its translation: CASSSPTRGVYNEQFF.

This clonotype was picked up many times. This chain connects TRBV7-6 to TRBJ2-1; TRBD2 is a possible D gene (6 bases). CDR3 size: 18 residues. Trimming removed 4 bases from V and 3 bases from J, with 22 bases in between. Looked up from germline, CDR1 is SGHVS and CDR2 is FNYEAQ. CDR3 loop: CASSSSPWGSGFYNEQFF. Here the CDR3 DNA reads TGTGCCAGCAGCTCCAGTCCCTGGGGTAGCGGTTTCTACAATGAGCAGTTCTTC.

Ten or more counts support this clonotype. The chain recombines TRBV4-3 with TRBJ2-7; possible D gene TRBD1, 5 bases. The length of the CDR3 is 14 residues. V shed 2 bases and J shed 6 bases, with 14 bases lying between them. Germline V gene lookup returns CDR1 LGHNA and CDR2 YSLEER. CDR3 coding DNA: TGCGCCAGCAGCCAACAGCCAGGGTCAGGCGAGCAGTACTTC. Translation gives CASSQQPGSGEQYF.

The genes are TRBV7-2 and TRBJ2-4; the D is unclear. The CDR3 has 12 amino acids. V lost 5 bases and J 7 bases, leaving 9 bases between the germline ends. Germline V gene lookup returns CDR1 SGHTA and CDR2 FQGNSA. Here the CDR3 reads CASSPISNIQYF. CDR3 bases: TGTGCCAGCAGCCCCATTAGTAACATTCAGTACTTC.